Below, one T cell receptor (beta chain) is given with its context. There are 14 residues in the CDR3. V was clipped by 2 bases and J by 7 bases; unmatched bases: 7. The germline CDR1 and CDR2 sequences are SEHNR and FQNEAQ (reference sequence). Per the original data handling: Estimation of nucleated cell counts relied on the amplification of reference gene primers. Here immunoSEQ multiplex PCR was the method, and the copy in TCRdb shows in-frame clones only, minus some. V and J calls and clone size follow that table, whereas D and trimming were derived from the DNA. The data show about 270,000 clones, less than 90% seen once. This sample stems from a study of blood T cell repertoires in COVID-19. Looking at the study overall: There were acute and convalescent COVID-19 samples, and they came from the United States, Italy and Spain. Sources were T cells, B-cell-depleted T cells, or PBMCs; the material itself was cDNA or gDNA.

Sequencing was carried out using peripheral blood. The chain uses TRBV7-9 and TRBJ1-2, with 7 bases that match TRBD1. The receptor was derived from a man aged 55 to 70 who had recovered from COVID-19. CDR3 sequence (DNA): TGTGCCAGCAGCTTATCCGGGACAGAAACTGGCTACACCTTC. This gives the protein CASSLSGTETGYTF.